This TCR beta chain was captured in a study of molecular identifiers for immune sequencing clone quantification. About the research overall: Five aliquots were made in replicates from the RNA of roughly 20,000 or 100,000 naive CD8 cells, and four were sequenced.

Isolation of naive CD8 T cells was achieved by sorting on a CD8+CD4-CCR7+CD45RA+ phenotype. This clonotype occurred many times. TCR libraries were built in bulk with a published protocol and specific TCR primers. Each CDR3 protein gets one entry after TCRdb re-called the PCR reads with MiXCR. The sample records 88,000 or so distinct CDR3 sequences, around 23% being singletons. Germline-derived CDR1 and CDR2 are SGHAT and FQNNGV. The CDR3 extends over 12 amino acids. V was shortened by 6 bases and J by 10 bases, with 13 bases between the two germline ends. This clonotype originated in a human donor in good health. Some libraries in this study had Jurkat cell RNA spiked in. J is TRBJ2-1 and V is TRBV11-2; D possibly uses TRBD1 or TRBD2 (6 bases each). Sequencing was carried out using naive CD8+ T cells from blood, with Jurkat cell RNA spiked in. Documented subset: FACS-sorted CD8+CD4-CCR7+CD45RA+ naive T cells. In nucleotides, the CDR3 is TGTGCCAGCAGAACCGACGGGGGCGAGCAGTTCTTC. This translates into CASRTDGGEQFF.